This TCR beta chain comes out of a study of cytomegalovirus exposure and HLA in healthy donors. Overall study findings and caveats: Reportedly, diagnosis of cytomegalovirus status by the classifier showed high specificity and sensitivity.

Measured with immunoSEQ multiplex PCR; TCRdb has only the in-frame clones, and not every one. The sample has some 150,000 clones; roughly 91% are singletons. Of note for this clone: Its cognate antigen is unknown.

The CDR3 loop spans 15 amino acids. V was shortened by 5 bases and J by 0 bases, with 10 bases between the two germline ends. Germline loops: CDR1 MNHEY, CDR2 SMNVEV (reference sequence). This receptor was taken from a man between 18 and 35 years old in good health and CMV-seronegative. This chain uses TRBV27 with TRBJ1-4; D unresolved. Sequencing was done on a sample of PBMCs. CDR3 in DNA: TGTGCCAGCAGTAGAACCAGTACAACTAATGAAAAACTGTTTTTT. As protein: CASSRTSTTNEKLFF.